The 24 T cell receptor beta chains reported below all come from one sample, sequenced in a study of shared clonotypes between healthy human individuals. Generated by immunoSEQ multiplex PCR, the TCRdb table keeps only in-frame clones and is missing some. There are 2 million to 2.5 million clones in the sample; about 94% occur only once, and around 0.13% lies in the top ten. Sequences were obtained from naive CD4+ T cells sorted from blood. Subset specified: CD45RA+ positively selected. The receptors here all came from a man aged 18 to 35 in good health.

V is TRBV30 and J is TRBJ2-1, with 9 positions matching TRBD1. This CDR3 region has 15 residues. Germline-derived CDR1 and CDR2 are GTSNPN and SVGIG (reference sequence). The junction had 5 bases not matched to a gene; V was cut back by 2 bases and J by 3 bases. This CDR3 is CAWSSDRGNYNEQFF. The DNA of the CDR3 is TGTGCCTGGAGTTCCGACAGGGGGAACTACAATGAGCAGTTCTTC.

The chain employs TRBV28 and TRBJ1-2; 8 positions agree with TRBD1. Germline CDR1 reads MDHEN; CDR2 reads SYDVKM. Unmatched junction bases numbered 9, after V lost 5 bases and J lost 4 bases. The CDR3 is made up of 15 amino acids. The DNA of the CDR3 is TGTGCCAGCAGTAGCGGACAGGGAGCAATCTATGGCTACACCTTC. It translates to CASSSGQGAIYGYTF.

V is TRBV2 and J is TRBJ2-3; D gene uncertain. Trimming pared 7 bases from V and 0 bases from J, leaving 8 bases between. Germline CDR1 SNHLY, CDR2 FYNNEI. This CDR3 is 13 amino acids long. The DNA of the CDR3 is TGTGCCAGCATGTGGTCTAGCACAGATACGCAGTATTTT. Residues: CASMWSSTDTQYF.

The chain carries TRBV11-2 and TRBJ2-5, with a tentative D call TRBD2 (6 bases). Germline V lookup: CDR1 SGHAT, CDR2 FQNNGV. Trimming shortened V by 6 bases and J by 3 bases, and 11 bases separated the two germline ends. CDR3 length: 13 amino acids. The DNA of the CDR3 is TGTGCCAGCAGGTCCGGGAGTGAAGAGACCCAGTACTTC. It specifies CASRSGSEETQYF.

The chain uses TRBV28 and TRBJ2-2, with D perhaps assigned TRBD1 or TRBD2 (6 bases each). Germline V CDR1 and CDR2: MDHEN, SYDVKM. The germline V and J ends were trimmed by 5 bases and 4 bases, with 14 bases remaining between them. This CDR3 spans 15 amino acids. CDR3 in DNA: TGTGCCAGCAGTGCGGGACATACGACCACCGGGGAGCTGTTTTTT. Translated, it gives CASSAGHTTTGELFF.

The CDR3 nucleotides are TGTGCCAGCAGGCGGAACAGGGGGACTGAAGCTTTCTTT. This encodes CASRRNRGTEAFF. The chain employs TRBV13 and TRBJ1-1, with 8 bases fitting TRBD1. The trim removed 6 bases at V and 5 bases at J, leaving 5 bases unmatched. Per the germline V gene, CDR1 is PRHDT and CDR2 is FYEKMQ (reference sequence). This CDR3 region has 13 residues.

The chain is built from TRBV6-5 and TRBJ1-2; 7 bases align to TRBD1. In germline, CDR1 is MNHEY, CDR2 SVGAGI. V dropped 6 bases and J dropped 7; count of bases not matched to a gene: 8. The CDR3 loop spans 13 amino acids. The CDR3 here is CASRDPQGFGYTF. DNA of the CDR3: TGTGCCAGCAGAGACCCACAGGGGTTTGGCTACACCTTC.

This chain links TRBV6-6 with TRBJ2-1, with D unresolved. V shed 6 bases and J shed 5 bases, with 14 bases lying between them. Germline CDR1 MNHNY, CDR2 SVGAGI (reference sequence). This CDR3 has 14 residues. This chain's CDR3 is CASRTMGTNNEQFF. CDR3 nucleotides: TGTGCCAGCAGAACGATGGGCACGAACAATGAGCAGTTCTTC.

This clone appeared once. The V gene is TRBV5-6, the J gene TRBJ1-6, with D perhaps matching TRBD1 (6 bases). Between the trimmed V and J ends, which lost 2 bases and 9 bases, there was a span of 12 bases. The CDR3 covers 14 residues. Germline CDR1 is SGHDT and CDR2 is YYEEEE. The CDR3 is CASSFGLDSSPLHF. Here the CDR3 DNA reads TGTGCCAGCAGCTTCGGTTTGGACAGTTCACCCCTCCACTTT.

This clone was seen a single time. The rearrangement uses TRBV6-5 and TRBJ2-3; D gene ambiguous. Germline CDR1 reads MNHEY; CDR2 reads SVGAGI. The CDR3 sequence is 15 residues long. Trimming removed 1 base from V and 8 bases from J, with 16 bases in between. The CDR3 loop reads CASSYFEDPSGTQYF. DNA of the CDR3: TGTGCCAGCAGTTACTTTGAGGACCCCTCCGGTACGCAGTATTTT.

The chain has TRBV7-9 and TRBJ2-3; perhaps D is TRBD1 or TRBD2 (5 bases each). The CDR3 is made up of 17 amino acids. V was pared by 4 bases and J by 0 bases, with 17 bases between. Per the germline V gene, CDR1 is SEHNR and CDR2 is FQNEAQ (reference sequence). CDR3 amino acids: CASSYGAFLESTDTQYF. Written as DNA, the CDR3 is TGTGCCAGCAGCTACGGGGCCTTTTTGGAGAGCACAGATACGCAGTATTTT.

V and J are TRBV6-1 and TRBJ2-7, with no clear D. Trimming shortened V by 0 bases and J by 1 base, and 4 bases separated the two germline ends. The CDR3 contains 13 residues. CDR1 is MNHNS and CDR2 is SASEGT in the germline V gene. In DNA, the CDR3 is TGTGCCAGCAGTGAAGCGTCGTCCTACGAGCAGTACTTC. Residues: CASSEASSYEQYF.

V gene TRBV19 combines with J gene TRBJ2-3; D might be TRBD2 (5 bases). CDR1 is LNHDA and CDR2 is SQIVND in the germline V gene (reference sequence). The CDR3 covers 16 residues. V was shortened by 2 bases and J by 2 bases, with 14 bases between the two germline ends. The CDR3 nucleotides read TGTGCCAGTAGTATACGCCCTCTAGCCGACACAGATACGCAGTATTTT. It specifies CASSIRPLADTDTQYF.

This rearrangement joins TRBV7-9 to TRBJ1-1; D gene ambiguous. V lost 5 bases, J lost 5 bases, and 15 bases lay in between. The V gene's germline CDR1 is SEHNR and CDR2 FQNEAQ (reference sequence). This CDR3 comprises 14 residues. CDR3 in DNA: TGTGCCAGCAGCCCGGGCGGGAGAGTGACTGAAGCTTTCTTT. Protein product: CASSPGGRVTEAFF.

This clone appeared once. V usage is TRBV5-6 and J usage is TRBJ2-7; 13 nucleotides line up with TRBD2. This CDR3 has 14 residues. Trimming cost V 4 bases and J 4 bases; bases outside gene matches: 2. CDR1 is SGHDT, CDR2 YYEEEE, per germline. The chain's CDR3 is CASSRTSGRYEQYF. Written as DNA, the CDR3 is TGTGCCAGCAGCAGGACTAGCGGGAGATACGAGCAGTACTTC.

This chain connects TRBV10-1 to TRBJ1-6; D may be TRBD1 (6 bases). CDR1 is WNHNN and CDR2 is SYGVQD in the germline V gene (reference sequence). Deletions cut 0 bases from V and 5 bases from J, with 11 bases between. CDR3 length: 16 residues. The CDR3 region has the DNA TGCGCCAGCAGTGAGTCGATGGACAGTCATAATTCACCCCTCCACTTT. Its translation: CASSESMDSHNSPLHF.

Regarding this clone: Other DNA sequences of this sample code for an identical CDR3. The chain couples TRBV30 to TRBJ1-1; D remains ambiguous. Germline assignment: CDR1 GTSNPN and CDR2 SVGIG (reference sequence). The CDR3 has 13 amino acids. Trimming took 3 bases from V and 4 from J, leaving 12 bases between them. The CDR3 nucleotides are TGTGCCTGGAGCAAGGGAGGTGGCACTGAAGCTTTCTTT. Residues: CAWSKGGGTEAFF.

V gene TRBV29-1 combines with J gene TRBJ2-5, with D hard to call. Germline lookup yields CDR1 SQVTM and CDR2 ANQGSEA. The CDR3 length is 12 residues. The chain's CDR3 is CSVTVPQETQYF. The CDR3 DNA sequence: TGCAGTGTCACGGTCCCTCAAGAGACCCAGTACTTC.

The V call is TRBV9, the J call TRBJ2-3, with D possibly being TRBD2 (6 bases). The germline V and J ends were trimmed by 0 bases and 2 bases, with 13 bases remaining between them. Per germline, CDR1 SGDLS and CDR2 YYNGEE. This CDR3 contains 16 residues. CDR3 protein: CASSVGGASLTDTQYF. The CDR3 coding sequence is TGTGCCAGCAGCGTAGGCGGGGCCAGCCTCACAGATACGCAGTATTTT.

The chain carries TRBV4-1 and TRBJ2-7; 9 bases agree with TRBD2. V lost 3 bases to trimming and J lost 3 bases; unmatched junction nucleotides: 9. Per germline, CDR1 MGHRA and CDR2 YSYEKL. The CDR3 spans 16 residues. In nucleotides, the CDR3 is TGCGCCAGCAGCCAGTTTTTGCTAGCGGGGAGCTACGAGCAGTACTTC. Translating gives CASSQFLLAGSYEQYF.

The chain uses TRBV5-1 and TRBJ2-7; D might be TRBD2 (6 bases). Looked up from germline, CDR1 is SGHRS and CDR2 is YFSETQ. This CDR3 comprises 15 residues. Trimming removed 4 bases at V and 0 bases at J, with 14 bases between. The CDR3 DNA is TGCGCCAGCAGCCCCGAAAGCGGGTCCTCCTACGAGCAGTACTTC. Amino acids: CASSPESGSSYEQYF.

This sequence joins TRBV10-3 and TRBJ1-1, with no clear D. There are 13 residues in the CDR3. V was cut by 0 bases and J by 11 bases, with 13 bases left in between. Germline V gives CDR1 ENHRY, CDR2 SYGVKD. CDR3 sequence reads: CAISESSFEEAFF. The CDR3 DNA reads TGTGCCATCAGTGAGTCATCTTTCGAAGAGGCTTTCTTT.

This chain joins TRBV14 and TRBJ1-5, with a weak D call TRBD1 (5 bases). V was cut by 0 bases and J by 6 bases, with 36 bases left in between. Per the germline V gene, CDR1 is SGHDN and CDR2 is FVKESK. The CDR3 is 23 amino acids. The CDR3 protein is CASSQDPWQGGVDRGVLGQPQHF. The CDR3 region has the DNA TGTGCCAGCAGCCAAGATCCCTGGCAGGGTGGCGTCGACCGGGGAGTATTGGGTCAGCCCCAGCATTTT. Full variable domain (missing parts from reference TRBV14 and TRBJ1-5): EAGVTQFPSHSVIEKGQTVTLRCDPISGHDNLYWYRRVMGKEIKFLLHFVKESKQDESGMPNNRFLAERTGGTYSTLKVQPAELEDSGVYFCASSQDPWQGGVDRGVLGQPQHFGDGTRLSIL.

The V and J genes are TRBV30 and TRBJ1-2; tentative D call: TRBD1 (5 bases). Germline CDR1 GTSNPN, CDR2 SVGIG (reference sequence). The CDR3 consists of 16 residues. V shed 0 bases and J shed 0 bases, with 14 bases lying between them. Here the CDR3 DNA reads TGTGCCTGGAGTGTTCAAGGGACCCGAGCTAACTATGGCTACACCTTC. It is translated as CAWSVQGTRANYGYTF.